This TCR beta chain was identified in a study of cytomegalovirus exposure and HLA in healthy donors. Study in general: In an earlier analysis, 117 million unique TCR beta sequences were found from some 200 million T cells.

The count of this clone is one. Germline V gene lookup returns CDR1 SEHNR and CDR2 FQNEAQ (reference sequence). V dropped 4 bases and J dropped 1; count of bases not matched to a gene: 14. This CDR3 is built from 18 residues. 13 Jbeta primers and 60 Vbeta primers were used for the PCR. Sequencing used immunoSEQ multiplex PCR; TCRdb keeps in-frame clones, though not all of them. The sample carries tens of thousands of clones, about 72% recorded once. Specimen: PBMCs. The V gene is TRBV7-9, the J gene TRBJ1-1; 8 nucleotides match TRBD1. The TCR originated in a man aged 25-45 years in good health and CMV-seronegative. DNA for the CDR3: TGTGCCAGCAGCTCTGTCCGGGCAGGGGGCCATCGGAACACTGAAGCTTTCTTT. It encodes CASSSVRAGGHRNTEAFF.